Below, one TCR beta chain is given with its context. Its antigen is not known. The data were obtained in a study of cytomegalovirus exposure and HLA in healthy donors. Regarding the study as a whole: Among donors in an Asian-associated ancestry cluster, a later analysis reportedly found fewer N-insertions than the approximately 700-donor mean. Among the sequence variants, a highly shared cluster was likely an artifact of sequencing. More clonal expansion characterized HLA-associated TCR beta chains than equally common others in a later analysis.

All donors participated as healthy donors of bone marrow. Germline V lookup: CDR1 SNHLY, CDR2 FYNNEI. This CDR3 spans 13 amino acids. The study ran its PCR with 60 Vbeta and 13 Jbeta primers. Sequencing used immunoSEQ multiplex PCR; TCRdb keeps in-frame clones, though not all of them. The data show some 150,000 clones, approximately 77% seen once. The clonotype originates from a woman between 45 and 65 years old in good health and CMV-seronegative. The J gene is TRBJ2-5, the V gene TRBV2; TRBD1 matches 8 bases. TRBJ2-7 matches the DNA end more closely, so the J call is doubtful. Sequenced input: PBMCs. This CDR3 reads CASRGDRPYEQYF. The CDR3 nucleotides are TGTGCCAGCAGAGGGGACAGGCCCTACGAGCAGTACTTC.